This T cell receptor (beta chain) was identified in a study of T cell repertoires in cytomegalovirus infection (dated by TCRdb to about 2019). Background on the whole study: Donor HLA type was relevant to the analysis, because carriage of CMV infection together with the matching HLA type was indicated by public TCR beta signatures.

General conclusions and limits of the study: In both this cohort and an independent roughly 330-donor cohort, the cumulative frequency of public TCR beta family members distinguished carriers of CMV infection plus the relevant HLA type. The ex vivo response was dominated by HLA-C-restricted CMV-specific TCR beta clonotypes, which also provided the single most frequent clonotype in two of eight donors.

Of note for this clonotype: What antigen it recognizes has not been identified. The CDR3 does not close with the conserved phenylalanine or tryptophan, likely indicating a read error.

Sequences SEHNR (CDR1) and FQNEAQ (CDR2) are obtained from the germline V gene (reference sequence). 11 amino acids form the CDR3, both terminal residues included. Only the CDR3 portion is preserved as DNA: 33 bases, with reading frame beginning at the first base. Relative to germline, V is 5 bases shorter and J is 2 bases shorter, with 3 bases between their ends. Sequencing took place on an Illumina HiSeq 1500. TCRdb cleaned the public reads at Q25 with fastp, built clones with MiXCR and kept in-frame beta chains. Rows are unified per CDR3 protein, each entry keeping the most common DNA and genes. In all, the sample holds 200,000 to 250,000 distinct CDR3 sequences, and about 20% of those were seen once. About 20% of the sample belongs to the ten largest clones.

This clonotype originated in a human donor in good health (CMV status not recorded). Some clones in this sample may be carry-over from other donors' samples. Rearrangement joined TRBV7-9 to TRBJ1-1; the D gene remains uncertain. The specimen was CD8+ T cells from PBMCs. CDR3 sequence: CASSKNTEAFS. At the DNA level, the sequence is TGTGCCAGCAGCAAAAACACTGAAGCTTTCTCT.